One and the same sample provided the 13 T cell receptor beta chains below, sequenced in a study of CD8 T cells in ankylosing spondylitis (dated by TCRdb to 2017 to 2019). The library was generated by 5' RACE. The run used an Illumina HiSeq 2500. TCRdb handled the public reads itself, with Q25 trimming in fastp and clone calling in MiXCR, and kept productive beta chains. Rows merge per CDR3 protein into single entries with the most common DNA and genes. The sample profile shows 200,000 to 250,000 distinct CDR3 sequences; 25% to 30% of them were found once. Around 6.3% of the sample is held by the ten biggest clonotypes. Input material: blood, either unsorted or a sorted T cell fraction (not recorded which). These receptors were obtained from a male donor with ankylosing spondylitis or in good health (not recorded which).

The CDR3 nucleotides read TGTGCCAGCAGCGCGACAGCTAACTCCTACGAGCAGTACTTC. It yields the protein CASSATANSYEQYF. The chain employs TRBV6-4 and TRBJ2-7; maybe TRBD1 (5 bases). The germline CDR1 and CDR2 sequences are MRHNA and SNTAGT. The CDR3 is 14 amino acids. Between the trimmed V and J ends, which lost 6 bases and 0 bases, there was a span of 12 bases.

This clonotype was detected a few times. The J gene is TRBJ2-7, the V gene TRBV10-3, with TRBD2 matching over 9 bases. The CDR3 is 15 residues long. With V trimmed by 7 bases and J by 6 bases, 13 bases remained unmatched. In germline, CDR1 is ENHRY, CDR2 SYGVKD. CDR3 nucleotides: TGTGCCATCACGGCTCTGGCGGGAGGGCAGAGCGAGCAGTACTTC. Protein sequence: CAITALAGGQSEQYF.

CDR3 loop: CSVDGRPYQETQYF. CDR3 bases: TGCAGCGTTGACGGGAGGCCGTACCAAGAGACCCAGTACTTC. J is TRBJ2-5 and V is TRBV29-1, with 7 positions matching TRBD2. This CDR3 region has 14 residues. The germline CDR1 and CDR2 sequences are SQVTM and ANQGSEA. V lost 3 bases to trimming and J lost 0 bases; unmatched junction nucleotides: 4.

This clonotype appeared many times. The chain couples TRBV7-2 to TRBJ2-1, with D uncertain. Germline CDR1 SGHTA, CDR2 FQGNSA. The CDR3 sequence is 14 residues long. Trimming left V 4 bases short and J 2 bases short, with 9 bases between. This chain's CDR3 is CASSSSPPYNEQFF. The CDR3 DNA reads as TGTGCCAGCAGCTCCTCCCCCCCCTACAATGAGCAGTTCTTC.

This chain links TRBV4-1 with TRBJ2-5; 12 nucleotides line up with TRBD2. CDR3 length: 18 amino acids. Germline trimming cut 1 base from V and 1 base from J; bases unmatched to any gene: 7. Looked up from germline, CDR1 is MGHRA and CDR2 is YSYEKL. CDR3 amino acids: CASSQGLAGGLLQETQYF. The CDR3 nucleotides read TGCGCCAGCAGCCAAGGGCTAGCGGGAGGGCTCCTCCAAGAGACCCAGTACTTC.

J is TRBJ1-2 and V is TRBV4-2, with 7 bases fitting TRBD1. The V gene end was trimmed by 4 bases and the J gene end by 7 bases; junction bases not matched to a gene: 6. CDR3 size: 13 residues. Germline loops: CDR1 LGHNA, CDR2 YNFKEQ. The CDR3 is CASSPETGLGYTF. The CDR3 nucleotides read TGTGCCAGCAGCCCAGAGACAGGGCTTGGCTACACCTTC.

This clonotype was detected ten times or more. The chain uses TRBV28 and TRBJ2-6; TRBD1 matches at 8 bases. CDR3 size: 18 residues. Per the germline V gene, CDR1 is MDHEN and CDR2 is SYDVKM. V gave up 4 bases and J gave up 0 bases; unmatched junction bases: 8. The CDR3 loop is CASSSPDRASSGANVLTF. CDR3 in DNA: TGTGCCAGCAGTTCTCCGGACAGGGCTTCCTCTGGGGCCAACGTCCTGACTTTC.

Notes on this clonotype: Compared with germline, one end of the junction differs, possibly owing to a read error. The CDR3 region has the DNA TGTGCTAGCAGCTTAACTGCCAGGAGCGAGCAGTACTTC. It yields the protein CASSLTARSEQYF. This rearrangement joins TRBV7-7 to TRBJ2-7; no firm D call. CDR1 and CDR2 from the germline V gene are SSHAT and FNYEAQ (reference sequence). The length of the CDR3 is 13 residues. Based on the CDR3 plus reference TRBV7-7 and TRBJ2-7, the full variable domain is GAGVSQSPRYKVTKRGQDVTLRCDPISSHATLYWYQQALGQGPEFLTYFNYEAQPDKSGLPSDRFSAERPEGSISTLTIQRTEQRDSAMYRCASSLTARSEQYFGPGTRLTVT.

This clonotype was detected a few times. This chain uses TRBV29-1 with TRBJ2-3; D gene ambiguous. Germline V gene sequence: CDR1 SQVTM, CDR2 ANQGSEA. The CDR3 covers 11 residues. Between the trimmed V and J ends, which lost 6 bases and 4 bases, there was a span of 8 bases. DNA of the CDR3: TGCAGCGTGGGCCCTTCAGATACGCAGTATTTT. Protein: CSVGPSDTQYF.

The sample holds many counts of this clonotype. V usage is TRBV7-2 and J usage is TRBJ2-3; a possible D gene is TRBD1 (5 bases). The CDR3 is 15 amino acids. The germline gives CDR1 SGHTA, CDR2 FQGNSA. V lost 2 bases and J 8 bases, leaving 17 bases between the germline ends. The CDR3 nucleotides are TGTGCCAGCAGCTTAACCAGGGATACGCCGGCTACGCAGTATTTT. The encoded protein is CASSLTRDTPATQYF.

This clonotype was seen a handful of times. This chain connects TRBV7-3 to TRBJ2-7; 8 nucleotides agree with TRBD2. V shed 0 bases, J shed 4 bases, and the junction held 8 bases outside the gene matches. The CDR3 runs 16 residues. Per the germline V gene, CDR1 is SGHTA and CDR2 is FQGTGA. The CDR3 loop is CASSLTSVAGGYEQYF. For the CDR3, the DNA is TGTGCCAGCAGCTTAACATCTGTGGCGGGAGGTTACGAGCAGTACTTC.

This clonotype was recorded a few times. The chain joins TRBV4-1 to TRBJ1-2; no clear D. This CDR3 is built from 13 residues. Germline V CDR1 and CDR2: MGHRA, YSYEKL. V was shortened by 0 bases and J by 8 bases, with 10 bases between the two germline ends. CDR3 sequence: CASSQDGAWGYTF. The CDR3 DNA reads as TGCGCCAGCAGCCAAGATGGAGCATGGGGCTACACCTTC.

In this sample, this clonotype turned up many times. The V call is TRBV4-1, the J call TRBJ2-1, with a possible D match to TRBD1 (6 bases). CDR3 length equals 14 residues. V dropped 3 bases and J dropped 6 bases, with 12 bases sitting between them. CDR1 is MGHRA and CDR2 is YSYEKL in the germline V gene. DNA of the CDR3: TGCGCCAGCAGCCAGGCAGGGGCCTCCAATGAGCAGTTCTTC. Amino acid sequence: CASSQAGASNEQFF.